This entry features one TCR beta chain sequence. The antigen is unknown. The data were taken from a study of shared clonotypes between healthy human individuals. Trimming stripped 3 bases from V and 7 bases from J, with 10 bases between. Germline CDR1 DFQATT, CDR2 SNEGSKA (reference sequence). The CDR3 has 11 amino acids. Notes on the study in general: Generation probabilities were higher for clonotypes shared across all four sorted-subset donors than for unshared ones. Specimens sampled were limited to blood, with tissue repertoires likely differing. Deeper or shallower sequencing was expected to change how clonotypes are shared among donors. Relative to memory subsets, naive subsets generally showed larger estimated richness.

Using immunoSEQ multiplex PCR, the repertoire was profiled, and TCRdb retains in-frame clones only, with some absent. The table has roughly 2 million clones, 85% to 95% seen once. V and J are TRBV20-1 and TRBJ2-7; a weak D match, TRBD2 (5 bases). Material: naive CD4+ T cells sorted from blood. Sample subset: CD45RA+ positively selected. The receptor comes from a man aged 18-30 years in good health. CDR3 nucleotides: TGCAGTGCTAGTGCTAGCCCGGAGCAGTACTTC. Amino acids: CSASASPEQYF.